Below are 27 T cell receptor beta chains sequenced from a single sample in a study of shared clonotypes between healthy human individuals. Measured with immunoSEQ multiplex PCR; TCRdb has only the in-frame clones, and not every one. The sample has over 2,000,000 clones, about 94% seen once. CD45RO-negative CD8 cells positively selected for CCR7 made up the naive population, which excluded terminally differentiated effector memory CD45RA+ cells. Sequencing was performed on naive CD8+ T cells from PBMCs. These receptors were collected from a man aged 18 to 30 in good health. Some clones in this sample may be carry-over from other donors' samples.

J is TRBJ2-3 and V is TRBV15, with 7 bases lining up with TRBD1. CDR1 is LNHNV, CDR2 YYDKDF, per germline (reference sequence). The CDR3 covers 15 residues. Unmatched junction bases numbered 6, after V lost 1 base and J lost 5 bases. CDR3: CATSRVTGVVDTQYF. The CDR3 DNA is TGTGCCACCAGCAGAGTTACAGGGGTGGTAGATACGCAGTATTTT.

J is TRBJ2-1 and V is TRBV19, with TRBD1 matching over 10 bases. The CDR3 has 16 amino acids. Trimming at V came to 4 bases and at J to 3 bases, leaving 6 bases not matched to a gene. Germline CDR1 is LNHDA and CDR2 is SQIVND (reference sequence). CDR3 residues: CASSTHGQGVYNEQFF. DNA for the CDR3: TGTGCCAGTAGTACCCACGGACAGGGGGTCTACAATGAGCAGTTCTTC.

J is TRBJ2-1 and V is TRBV5-1; TRBD2 might be the D (5 bases). Germline loops: CDR1 SGHRS, CDR2 YFSETQ. V was cut by 3 bases and J by 8 bases, with 12 bases left in between. The length of the CDR3 is 13 residues. The CDR3 region has the DNA TGCGCCAGCAGCTCGAAGAGGGCGGATGAGCAGTTCTTC. It translates to CASSSKRADEQFF. Supplemented by reference TRBV5-1 and TRBJ2-1, the full variable domain reads KAGVTQTPRYLIKTRGQQVTLSCSPISGHRSVSWYQQTPGQGLQFLFEYFSETQRNKGNFPGRFSGRQFSNSRSEMNVSTLELGDSALYLCASSSKRADEQFFGPGTRLTVL.

The CDR3: CASSLGPLGVGETQYF. The CDR3 nucleotides read TGTGCCAGCAGCCTAGGCCCTTTAGGGGTAGGAGAGACCCAGTACTTC. The rearrangement joins TRBV7-9 to TRBJ2-5; possible D gene TRBD1, 5 bases. The CDR3 is 16 amino acids. V was cut by 5 bases and J by 4 bases, with 20 bases left in between. CDR1 SEHNR and CDR2 FQNEAQ come from the germline V gene (reference sequence).

This chain links TRBV7-9 with TRBJ2-3; D ambiguous. The CDR3 runs to 17 residues. Germline V gene data show CDR1 as SEHNR and CDR2 as FQNEAQ (reference sequence). V lost 1 base and J lost 4, with 18 bases in between. CDR3 region: CASSLVARQVLADTQYF. CDR3 nucleotides: TGTGCCAGCAGCTTAGTAGCACGGCAGGTGCTTGCAGATACGCAGTATTTT.

The chain combines TRBV27 with TRBJ2-7, with 9 bases that match TRBD2. CDR3 length equals 15 residues. Germline CDR1 reads MNHEY; CDR2 reads SMNVEV (reference sequence). V lost 6 bases and J lost 2; bases outside the gene matches: 8. The DNA for the CDR3 is TGTGCCAGCAGCCAAGGGGGACTAGCCGCCTACGAGCAGTACTTC. Protein sequence: CASSQGGLAAYEQYF.

The chain combines TRBV9 with TRBJ1-2; 7 nucleotides match TRBD1. The germline CDR1 and CDR2 sequences are SGDLS and YYNGEE. The CDR3 is 13 residues long. V was pared by 8 bases and J by 5 bases, with 9 bases of the junction left unmatched. The CDR3 sequence: CASSRDRSYGYTF. In DNA form, the CDR3 reads TGTGCCAGTAGCCGGGACAGATCGTATGGCTACACCTTC.

This clone came up once. The rearrangement links TRBV7-2 to TRBJ2-1; TRBD2 matches 13 bases. This CDR3 region has 16 residues. Germline CDR1 SGHTA, CDR2 FQGNSA. V lost 5 bases and J lost 3; bases outside the gene matches: 4. The CDR3 here is CASSEGLAGSYNEQFF. For the CDR3, the DNA is TGTGCCAGCAGCGAGGGACTAGCGGGAAGCTACAATGAGCAGTTCTTC.

V is TRBV28 and J is TRBJ2-1; a possible D gene is TRBD1 (6 bases). The V gene lost 4 bases and the J gene lost 0 bases, with 16 bases spanning the gap. CDR1 MDHEN and CDR2 SYDVKM come from the germline V gene. The CDR3 contains 17 residues. The CDR3 coding sequence is TGTGCCAGCAGTTCCCTGGACAGCTTGAGCTCCTACAATGAGCAGTTCTTC. Translated: CASSSLDSLSSYNEQFF.

Comments on this clone: Other DNA sequences in the same sample also yield this CDR3. This chain uses TRBV7-9 with TRBJ2-1; TRBD1 is a possible D gene (6 bases). V lost 6 bases, J lost 4 bases, and 13 bases lay in between. This CDR3 spans 14 amino acids. Germline V gene data show CDR1 as SEHNR and CDR2 as FQNEAQ (reference sequence). The CDR3: CASSSQGLYNEQFF. Written as DNA, the CDR3 is TGTGCCAGCAGTTCACAGGGATTGTACAATGAGCAGTTCTTC. Full variable domain (remainder filled in from reference TRBV7-9 and TRBJ2-1): DTGVSQNPRHKITKRGQNVTFRCDPISEHNRLYWYRQTLGQGPEFLTYFQNEAQLEKSRLLSDRFSAERPKGSFSTLEIQRTEQGDSAMYLCASSSQGLYNEQFFGPGTRLTVL.

Turning to this clone: The sample carries other DNA sequences with the same CDR3. This chain joins TRBV6-5 and TRBJ1-2; D gene ambiguous. This CDR3 is built from 13 residues. Trimming stripped 2 bases from V and 2 bases from J, with 6 bases between. The germline CDR1 and CDR2 sequences are MNHEY and SVGAGI. Written as DNA, the CDR3 is TGTGCCAGCAGTTACACGGGGAACTATGGCTACACCTTC. The encoded protein is CASSYTGNYGYTF.

The V call is TRBV4-1, the J call TRBJ1-3, with D unclear. V was cut by 1 base and J by 3 bases, with 16 bases left in between. CDR3 length equals 17 residues. CDR1 and CDR2 from the germline V gene are MGHRA and YSYEKL. The CDR3 DNA is TGCGCCAGCAGCCAAGGTCGATCACGGACTTTTGGAAACACCATATATTTT. This translates into CASSQGRSRTFGNTIYF.

This chain uses TRBV19 with TRBJ2-3, with D possibly TRBD1 on 5 matching bases. CDR3 length equals 16 residues. Trimming took 5 bases from V and 2 from J, leaving 17 bases between them. In germline, CDR1 is LNHDA, CDR2 SQIVND (reference sequence). CDR3 loop: CASSSLQGADTDTQYF. DNA of the CDR3: TGTGCCAGTAGTTCCCTCCAGGGCGCTGACACAGATACGCAGTATTTT.

The rearrangement uses TRBV5-3 and TRBJ2-7; 10 bases match TRBD1. TRBV5-3 is assigned to the ORF class and has an uncertain function. This CDR3 is 16 amino acids long. J lost 0 bases, V lost 4 bases, and 7 bases had no gene match. The CDR3 sequence is CARSTNRDRGSYEQYF. CDR3 nucleotides: TGTGCCAGAAGCACTAACCGGGACAGGGGCTCCTACGAGCAGTACTTC.

The chain combines TRBV6-1 with TRBJ1-1; D ambiguous. The germline gives CDR1 MNHNS, CDR2 SASEGT. The CDR3 runs 10 residues. The V and J ends lost 3 bases and 9 bases respectively, with 5 bases between them. The CDR3 region is CASSDNQAFF. The CDR3 bases are TGTGCCAGCAGTGACAACCAAGCTTTCTTT.

The chain combines TRBV29-1 with TRBJ1-1, with D possibly TRBD1 on 5 matching bases. The CDR3 length is 13 residues. Germline CDR1 SQVTM, CDR2 ANQGSEA. V lost 4 bases to trimming and J lost 1 base, with 10 bases between them. The CDR3 region is CSVVGGENTEAFF. DNA of the CDR3: TGCAGCGTTGTAGGAGGGGAGAACACTGAAGCTTTCTTT.

The rearrangement links TRBV7-9 to TRBJ1-1; D is undetermined. This CDR3 has 10 residues. Deletions cut 11 bases from V and 1 base from J, with 5 bases between. CDR1 SEHNR and CDR2 FQNEAQ come from the germline V gene (reference sequence). Written as DNA, the CDR3 is TGTGCCGGGGAGAACACTGAAGCTTTCTTT. It encodes CAGENTEAFF. The full variable domain, in which reference TRBV7-9 and TRBJ1-1 provide the parts outside the CDR3, is DTGVSQNPRHKITKRGQNVTFRCDPISEHNRLYWYRQTLGQGPEFLTYFQNEAQLEKSRLLSDRFSAERPKGSFSTLEIQRTEQGDSAMYLCAGENTEAFFGQGTRLTVV.

This clone is a singleton in its sample. J is TRBJ2-7 and V is TRBV9; TRBD2 is a possible D gene (6 bases). The V gene lost 4 bases and the J gene lost 3 bases, with 14 bases spanning the gap. This CDR3 contains 14 residues. Germline lookup yields CDR1 SGDLS and CDR2 YYNGEE. The CDR3: CASSPRGGVYEQYF. Written as DNA, the CDR3 is TGTGCCAGCAGCCCGCGGGGTGGGGTCTACGAGCAGTACTTC.

The rearrangement links TRBV7-6 to TRBJ2-3, with a weak D call TRBD2 (5 bases). This CDR3 region has 18 residues. The germline gives CDR1 SGHVS, CDR2 FNYEAQ. V lost 2 bases to trimming and J lost 6 bases, with 24 bases between them. Here the CDR3 reads CASSLTFEERPGGDTQYF. CDR3 nucleotides: TGTGCCAGCAGCTTAACTTTCGAGGAGCGACCCGGCGGGGATACGCAGTATTTT.

This chain links TRBV7-9 with TRBJ2-7; D not certain. Between the trimmed V and J ends, which lost 5 bases and 3 bases, there was a span of 11 bases. The CDR3 totals 13 residues. Germline CDR1 SEHNR, CDR2 FQNEAQ (reference sequence). The CDR3 spells CASSQGRDYEQYF. The CDR3 DNA sequence: TGTGCCAGCAGCCAAGGGCGAGACTACGAGCAGTACTTC.

The chain uses TRBV7-8 and TRBJ1-1, with D possibly being TRBD1 (5 bases). V lost 1 base to trimming and J lost 4 bases, with 10 bases between them. The CDR3 spans 14 residues. The germline gives CDR1 SGHVS, CDR2 FQNEAQ. CDR3 sequence reads: CASSLGGVGTEAFF. The CDR3 nucleotides read TGTGCCAGCAGCTTAGGAGGGGTGGGCACTGAAGCTTTCTTT.

The CDR3 spells CASNGQGAGEQYF. The CDR3 region has the DNA TGTGCCAGCAACGGACAGGGGGCCGGCGAGCAGTACTTC. The chain recombines TRBV9 with TRBJ2-7; the match to TRBD1 covers 11 bases. V shed 6 bases and J 6 bases; nucleotides not matched to a gene: 5. CDR3 length equals 13 residues. Germline CDR1 SGDLS, CDR2 YYNGEE.

In this sample, this clone turned up once. V gene TRBV11-2 combines with J gene TRBJ2-5, with unresolved D. Germline-derived CDR1 and CDR2 are SGHAT and FQNNGV. Trimming pared 1 base from V and 2 bases from J, leaving 14 bases between. The CDR3 runs 16 residues. The CDR3 is CASSLGTVLGQETQYF. In nucleotides, the CDR3 is TGTGCCAGCAGCTTAGGGACGGTTTTAGGGCAAGAGACCCAGTACTTC. The full variable domain, its missing parts supplied by reference TRBV11-2 and TRBJ2-5, is EAGVAQSPRYKIIEKRQSVAFWCNPISGHATLYWYQQILGQGPKLLIQFQNNGVVDDSQLPKDRFSAERLKGVDSTLKIQPAKLEDSAVYLCASSLGTVLGQETQYFGPGTRLLVL.

The CDR3 nucleotides are TGTGCCAGCAGCCCCCGAGGCGGCGGAGCCGGAGATACGCAGTATTTT. This translates into CASSPRGGGAGDTQYF. This chain links TRBV7-2 with TRBJ2-3, with D unclear. This CDR3 has 16 residues. Trimming stripped 5 bases from V and 5 bases from J, with 20 bases between. The germline gives CDR1 SGHTA, CDR2 FQGNSA.

V is TRBV7-9 and J is TRBJ1-4; the D gene is possibly TRBD1 (6 bases). CDR1 SEHNR and CDR2 FQNEAQ come from the germline V gene (reference sequence). CDR3 length equals 15 residues. V gave up 4 bases and J gave up 4 bases, with 13 bases separating them. The CDR3 here is CASSSRGENNEKLFF. The CDR3 region has the DNA TGTGCCAGCAGCTCCAGGGGTGAGAATAATGAAAAACTGTTTTTT.

The CDR3 DNA follows: TGTGCCAGCAGCACCCGGGACGCGAGGACCTATGGCTACACCTTC. As protein: CASSTRDARTYGYTF. The rearrangement joins TRBV11-2 to TRBJ1-2; tentative D call: TRBD1 (5 bases). Germline lookup yields CDR1 SGHAT and CDR2 FQNNGV. The CDR3 sequence is 15 residues long. V dropped 5 bases and J dropped 4 bases, with 17 bases sitting between them.

With respect to this clone: The same CDR3 arises from other DNA sequences in this sample as well. The chain recombines TRBV28 with TRBJ1-5; D is unclear. The CDR3 loop spans 14 amino acids. Trimming took off 3 bases at V and 3 bases at J, with 9 bases between the two ends. Germline CDR1 MDHEN, CDR2 SYDVKM. The CDR3 protein is CASSLQQANQPQHF. The CDR3 DNA is TGTGCCAGCAGTTTGCAGCAAGCCAATCAGCCCCAGCATTTT.